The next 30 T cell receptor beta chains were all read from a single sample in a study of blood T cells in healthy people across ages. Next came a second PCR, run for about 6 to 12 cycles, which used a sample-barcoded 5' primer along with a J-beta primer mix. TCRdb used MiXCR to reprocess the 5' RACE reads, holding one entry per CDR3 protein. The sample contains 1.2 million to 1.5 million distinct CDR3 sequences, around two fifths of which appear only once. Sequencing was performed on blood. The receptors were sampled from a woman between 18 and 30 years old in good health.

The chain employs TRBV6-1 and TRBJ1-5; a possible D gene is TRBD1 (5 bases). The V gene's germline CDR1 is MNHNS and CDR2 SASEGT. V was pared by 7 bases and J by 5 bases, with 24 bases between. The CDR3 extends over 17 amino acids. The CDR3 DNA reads TGTGCCAGCAACCCCGAAAGGGGAGAGGACCCGGATCAGCCCCAGCATTTT. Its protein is CASNPERGEDPDQPQHF.

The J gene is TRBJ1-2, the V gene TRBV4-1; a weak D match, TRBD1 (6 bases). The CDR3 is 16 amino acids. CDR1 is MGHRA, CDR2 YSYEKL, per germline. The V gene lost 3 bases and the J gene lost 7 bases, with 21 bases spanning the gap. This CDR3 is CASSHGTGTWEGGYTF. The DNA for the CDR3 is TGCGCCAGCAGCCATGGCACCGGGACATGGGAGGGTGGCTACACCTTC.

CDR3 sequence reads: CASSPRAGGNYEQYF. The DNA of the CDR3 is TGTGCCAGCAGCCCCCGAGCGGGAGGAAACTACGAGCAGTACTTC. The chain joins TRBV9 to TRBJ2-4, with 9 bases fitting TRBD2. The DNA end lines up better with TRBJ2-7; the J call may be wrong. Germline assignment: CDR1 SGDLS and CDR2 YYNGEE. The CDR3 contains 15 residues.

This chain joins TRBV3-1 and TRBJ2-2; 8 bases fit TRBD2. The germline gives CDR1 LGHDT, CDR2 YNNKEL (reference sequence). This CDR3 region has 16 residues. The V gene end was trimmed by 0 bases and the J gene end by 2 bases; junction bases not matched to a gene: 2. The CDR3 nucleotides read TGTGCCAGCAGCCAAGATAGGACTAGCAACACCGGGGAGCTGTTTTTT. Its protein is CASSQDRTSNTGELFF.

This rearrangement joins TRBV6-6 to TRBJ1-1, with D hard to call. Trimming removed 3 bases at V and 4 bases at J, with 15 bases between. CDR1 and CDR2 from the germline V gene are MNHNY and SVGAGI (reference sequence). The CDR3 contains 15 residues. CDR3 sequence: CASSYEAGRGTEAFF. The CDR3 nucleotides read TGTGCCAGCAGTTATGAGGCCGGGAGAGGCACTGAAGCTTTCTTT.

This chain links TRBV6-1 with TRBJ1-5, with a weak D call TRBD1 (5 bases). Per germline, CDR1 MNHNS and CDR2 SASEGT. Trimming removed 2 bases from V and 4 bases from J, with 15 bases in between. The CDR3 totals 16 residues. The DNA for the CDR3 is TGTGCCAGCAGTGAAAGCTTGGGCGGGACGAATCAGCCCCAGCATTTT. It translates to CASSESLGGTNQPQHF.

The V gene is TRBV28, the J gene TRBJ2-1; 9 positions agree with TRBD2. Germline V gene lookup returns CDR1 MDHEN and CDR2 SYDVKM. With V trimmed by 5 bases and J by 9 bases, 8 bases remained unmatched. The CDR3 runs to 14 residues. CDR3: CASSRGGGAFEQFF. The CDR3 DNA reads TGTGCCAGCAGTCGGGGCGGGGGGGCCTTTGAGCAGTTCTTC.

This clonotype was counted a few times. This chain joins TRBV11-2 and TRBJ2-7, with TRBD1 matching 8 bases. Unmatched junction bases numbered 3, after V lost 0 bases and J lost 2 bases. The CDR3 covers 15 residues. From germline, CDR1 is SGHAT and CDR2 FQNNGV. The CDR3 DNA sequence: TGTGCCAGCAGCTTAGATACAGGGGGGCCCTACGAGCAGTACTTC. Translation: CASSLDTGGPYEQYF.

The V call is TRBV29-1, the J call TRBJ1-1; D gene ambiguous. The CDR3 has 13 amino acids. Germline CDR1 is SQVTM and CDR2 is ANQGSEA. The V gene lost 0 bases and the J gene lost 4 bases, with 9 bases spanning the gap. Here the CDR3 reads CSVEDTRSTEAFF. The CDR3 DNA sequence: TGCAGCGTTGAAGATACGAGGAGCACTGAAGCTTTCTTT.

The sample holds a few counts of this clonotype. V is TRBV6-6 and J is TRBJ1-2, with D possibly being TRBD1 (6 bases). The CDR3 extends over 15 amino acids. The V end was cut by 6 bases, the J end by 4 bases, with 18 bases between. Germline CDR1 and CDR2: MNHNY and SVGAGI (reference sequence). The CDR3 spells CASSTMTGPSYGYTF. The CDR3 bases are TGTGCCAGCAGCACGATGACAGGCCCATCCTATGGCTACACCTTC.

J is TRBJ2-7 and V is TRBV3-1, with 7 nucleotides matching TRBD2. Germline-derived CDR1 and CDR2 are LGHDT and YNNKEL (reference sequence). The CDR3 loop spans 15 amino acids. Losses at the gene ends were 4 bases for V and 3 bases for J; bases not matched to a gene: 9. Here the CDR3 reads CASSPRMGGDYEQYF. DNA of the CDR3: TGTGCCAGCAGCCCGAGAATGGGGGGGGACTACGAGCAGTACTTC.

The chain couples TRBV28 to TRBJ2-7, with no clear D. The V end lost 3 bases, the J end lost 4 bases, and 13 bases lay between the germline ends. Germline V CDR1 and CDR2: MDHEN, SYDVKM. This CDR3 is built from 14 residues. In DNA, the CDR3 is TGTGCCAGCAGTTTCACGTCTGTGCGGTACGAGCAGTACTTC. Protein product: CASSFTSVRYEQYF.

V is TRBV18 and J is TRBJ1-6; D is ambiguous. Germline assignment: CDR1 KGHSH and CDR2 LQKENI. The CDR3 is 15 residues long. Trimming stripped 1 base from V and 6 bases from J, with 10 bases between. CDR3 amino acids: CASSPRVISNSPLHF. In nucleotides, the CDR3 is TGTGCCAGCTCACCACGGGTTATCAGTAATTCACCCCTCCACTTT. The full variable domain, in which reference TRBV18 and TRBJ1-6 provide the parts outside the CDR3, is NAGVMQNPRHLVRRRGQEARLRCSPMKGHSHVYWYRQLPEEGLKFMVYLQKENIIDESGMPKERFSAEFPKEGPSILRIQQVVRGDSAAYFCASSPRVISNSPLHFGNGTRLTVT.

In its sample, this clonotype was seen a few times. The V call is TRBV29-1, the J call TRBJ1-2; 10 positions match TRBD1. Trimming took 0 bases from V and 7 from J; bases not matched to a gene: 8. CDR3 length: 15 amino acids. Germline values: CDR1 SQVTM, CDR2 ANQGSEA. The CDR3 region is CSVEEHRDRGIGYTF. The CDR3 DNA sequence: TGCAGCGTTGAAGAACACCGGGACAGGGGAATTGGCTACACCTTC.

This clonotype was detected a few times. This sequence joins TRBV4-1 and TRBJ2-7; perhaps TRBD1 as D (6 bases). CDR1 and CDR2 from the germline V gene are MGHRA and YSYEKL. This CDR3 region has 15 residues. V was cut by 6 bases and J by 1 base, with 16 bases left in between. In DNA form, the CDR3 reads TGCGCCAGCAGTCGTACGACAGGCACTTCCTACGAGCAGTACTTC. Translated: CASSRTTGTSYEQYF.

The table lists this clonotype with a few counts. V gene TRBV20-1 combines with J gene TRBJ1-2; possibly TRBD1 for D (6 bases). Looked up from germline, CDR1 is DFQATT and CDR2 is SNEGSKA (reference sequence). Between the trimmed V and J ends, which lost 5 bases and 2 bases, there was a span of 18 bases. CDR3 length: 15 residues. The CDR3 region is CSAHPSGTYNYGYTF. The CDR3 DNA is TGCAGTGCTCACCCAAGCGGGACATACAACTATGGCTACACCTTC.

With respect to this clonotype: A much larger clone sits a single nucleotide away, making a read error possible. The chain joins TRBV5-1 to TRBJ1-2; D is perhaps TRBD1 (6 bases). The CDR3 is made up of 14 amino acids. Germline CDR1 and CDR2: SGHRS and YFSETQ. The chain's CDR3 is CASSPSDSYYDYTF. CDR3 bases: TGCGCCAGCAGCCCCTCGGACAGCTACTATGACTACACCTTC.

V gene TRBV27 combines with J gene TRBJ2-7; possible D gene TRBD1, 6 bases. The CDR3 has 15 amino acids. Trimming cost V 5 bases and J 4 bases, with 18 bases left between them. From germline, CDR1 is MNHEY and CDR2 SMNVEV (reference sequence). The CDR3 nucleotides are TGTGCCAGCAGTCCCCACTCCACGACAGGATACGAGCAGTACTTC. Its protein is CASSPHSTTGYEQYF.

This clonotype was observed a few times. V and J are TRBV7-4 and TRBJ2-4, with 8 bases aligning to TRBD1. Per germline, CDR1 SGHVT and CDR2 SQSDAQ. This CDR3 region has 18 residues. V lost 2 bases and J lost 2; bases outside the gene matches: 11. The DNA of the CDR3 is TGTGCCAGCAGCTTATCTCCCGTGACAGGGGCACCCAAAAACATTCAGTACTTC. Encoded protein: CASSLSPVTGAPKNIQYF.

The CDR3 DNA reads TGCGCCAGCAGCCAAGTTACGGCAGCTAACTATGGCTACACCTTC. Translation: CASSQVTAANYGYTF. J is TRBJ1-2 and V is TRBV4-1, with D hard to call. Germline CDR1 reads MGHRA; CDR2 reads YSYEKL. This CDR3 has 15 residues. Trimming removed 1 base from V and 0 bases from J, with 9 bases in between.

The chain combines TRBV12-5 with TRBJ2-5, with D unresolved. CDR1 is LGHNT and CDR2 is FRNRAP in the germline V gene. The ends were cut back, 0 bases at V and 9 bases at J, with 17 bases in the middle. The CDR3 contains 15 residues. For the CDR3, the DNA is TGTGCTAGTGGTTTGGTCTTAGGGCGCGGAGACCCCCAGTACTTC. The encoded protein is CASGLVLGRGDPQYF.

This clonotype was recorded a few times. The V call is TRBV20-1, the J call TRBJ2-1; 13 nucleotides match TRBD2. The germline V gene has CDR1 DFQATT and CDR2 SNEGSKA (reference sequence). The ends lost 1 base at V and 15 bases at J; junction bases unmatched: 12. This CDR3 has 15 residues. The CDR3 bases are TGCAGTGCTAGAGCGGGGACTAGCGGGGAGAGACCGGGGTTCTTC. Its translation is CSARAGTSGERPGFF.

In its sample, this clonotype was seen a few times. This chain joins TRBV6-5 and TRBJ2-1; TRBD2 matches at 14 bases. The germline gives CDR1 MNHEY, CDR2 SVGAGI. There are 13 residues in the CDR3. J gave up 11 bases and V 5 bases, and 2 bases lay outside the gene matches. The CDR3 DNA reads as TGTGCCAGCAGTCGGACTAGCGGGGGGAAGCAGTTCTTC. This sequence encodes CASSRTSGGKQFF.

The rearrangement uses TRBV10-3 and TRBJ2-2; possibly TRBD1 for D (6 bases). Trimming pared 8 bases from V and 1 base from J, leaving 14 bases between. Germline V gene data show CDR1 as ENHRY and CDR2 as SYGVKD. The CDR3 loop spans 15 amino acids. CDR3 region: CAILSRGRNTGELFF. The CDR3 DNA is TGTGCCATCCTGAGCAGGGGAAGGAACACCGGGGAGCTGTTTTTT.

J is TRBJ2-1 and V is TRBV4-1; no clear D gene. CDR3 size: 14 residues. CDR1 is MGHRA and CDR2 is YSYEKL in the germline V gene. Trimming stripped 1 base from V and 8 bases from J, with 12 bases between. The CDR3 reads CASSQVVVSDEQFF. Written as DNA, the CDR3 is TGCGCCAGCAGCCAAGTGGTCGTGTCGGATGAGCAGTTCTTC.

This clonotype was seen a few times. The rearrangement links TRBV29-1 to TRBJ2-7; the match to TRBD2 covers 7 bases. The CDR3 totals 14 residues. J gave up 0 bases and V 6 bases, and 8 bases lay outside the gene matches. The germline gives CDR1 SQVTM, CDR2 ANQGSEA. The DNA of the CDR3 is TGCAGCGTCCCTACTAGCGCCTCCTCCTACGAGCAGTACTTC. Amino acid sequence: CSVPTSASSYEQYF.

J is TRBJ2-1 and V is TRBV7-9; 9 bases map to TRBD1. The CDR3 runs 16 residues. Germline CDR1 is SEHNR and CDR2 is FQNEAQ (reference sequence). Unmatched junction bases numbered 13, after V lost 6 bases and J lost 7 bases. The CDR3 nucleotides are TGTGCCAGCAGTCCCAGACGGGGGACAGGGCATAATGAGCAGTTCTTC. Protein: CASSPRRGTGHNEQFF. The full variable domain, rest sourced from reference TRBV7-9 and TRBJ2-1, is DTGVSQNPRHKITKRGQNVTFRCDPISEHNRLYWYRQTLGQGPEFLTYFQNEAQLEKSRLLSDRFSAERPKGSFSTLEIQRTEQGDSAMYLCASSPRRGTGHNEQFFGPGTRLTVL.

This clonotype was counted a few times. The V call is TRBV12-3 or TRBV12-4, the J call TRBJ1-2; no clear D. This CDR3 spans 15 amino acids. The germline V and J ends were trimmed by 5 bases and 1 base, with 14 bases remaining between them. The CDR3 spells CASSPGLSYNYGYTF. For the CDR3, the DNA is TGTGCCAGCAGTCCGGGGTTAAGTTATAACTATGGCTACACCTTC.

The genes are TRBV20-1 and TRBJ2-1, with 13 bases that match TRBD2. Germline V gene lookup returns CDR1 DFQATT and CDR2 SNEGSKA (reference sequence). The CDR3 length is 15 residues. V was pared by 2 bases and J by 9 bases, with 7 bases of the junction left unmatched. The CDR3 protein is CSARSTSGGAGEQFF. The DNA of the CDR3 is TGCAGTGCTAGATCCACTAGCGGGGGGGCCGGTGAGCAGTTCTTC.

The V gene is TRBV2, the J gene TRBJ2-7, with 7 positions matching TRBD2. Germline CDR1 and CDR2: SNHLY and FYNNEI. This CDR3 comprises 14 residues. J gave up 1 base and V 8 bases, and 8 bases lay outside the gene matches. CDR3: CASHSSGRSYEQYF. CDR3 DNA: TGTGCCAGCCACAGTAGCGGGCGATCCTACGAGCAGTACTTC. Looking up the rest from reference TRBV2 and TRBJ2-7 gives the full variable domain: EPEVTQTPSHQVTQMGQEVILRCVPISNHLYFYWYRQILGQKVEFLVSFYNNEISEKSEIFDDQFSVERPDGSNFTLKIRSTKLEDSAMYFCASHSSGRSYEQYFGPGTRLTVT.